This record covers a single T cell receptor (beta chain). The germline V and J ends were trimmed by 3 bases and 0 bases, with 18 bases remaining between them. The CDR3 length is 18 residues. Per the germline V gene, CDR1 is MNHEY and CDR2 is SVGEGT. The data derive from a study of blood T cell repertoires in COVID-19. Study-level background: T cells, B-cell-depleted T cells, or PBMCs supplied cDNA or gDNA.

Clones were sequenced by immunoSEQ multiplex PCR, and TCRdb holds only the in-frame ones, with some missing. The sample lists 300,000 to 350,000 clones, 80% to 90% seen once, with approximately 9.9% in the top ten. The specimen sequenced was peripheral blood. The chain has TRBV6-2 or TRBV6-3 and TRBJ1-3; D gene uncertain. This receptor was obtained from a man aged 30 to 45 with COVID-19, enrolled during active disease. CDR3 sequence: CASSYSLQSLRSGNTIYF. CDR3 nucleotide sequence: TGTGCCAGCAGTTATTCGTTACAGAGTCTCCGCTCTGGAAACACCATATATTTT.